The T cell receptor beta chain described here comes from a study of response to subunit inactivated influenza vaccine. This clonotype has just a few counts. The germline V gene encodes CDR1 SGHRS and CDR2 YFSETQ. Trimming took off 0 bases at V and 0 bases at J, with 7 bases between the two ends. This CDR3 contains 15 residues. TCRdb fed the RT-PCR reads into MiXCR, producing one record per CDR3 protein. The sample lists more than 550,000 distinct CDR3 sequences, about 10% occurring once. The data were also submitted as part of a second study, on T cells expressing NK-cell markers. That source adds: The TCR beta cDNA came from 5'RACE template switching with UMIs.

This sample comprised PBMCs from blood, obtained on the day of vaccination. The V gene is TRBV5-1, the J gene TRBJ2-1, with D unclear. The sequence was obtained from a man aged 45-65 years who received an inactivated influenza vaccine. In DNA form, the CDR3 reads TGCGCCAGCAGCTTGGCGGCCCTCTCCTACAATGAGCAGTTCTTC. Its translation is CASSLAALSYNEQFF.